Listed below are T cell receptor beta chains from one sample, sequenced in a study of blood T cell repertoires in COVID-19. Sequencing was performed with immunoSEQ multiplex PCR; in TCRdb, only in-frame clones are kept and a portion is missing. Among about 190,000 clones, about 77% were seen once, and the ten largest hold 2.5% to 3.5%. Sequenced: peripheral blood. These TCRs come from a woman of 80 years or more with active or convalescent COVID-19. The CDR3 runs from the conserved cysteine through the conserved F or W. D genes are given only for firm matches. A row's size may be missing; if present it is once, few, many or a size class.

TRBJ1-2,NA,TRBV19,NA,CASSILKAGVGGYTF,TGTGCCAGTAGTATACTCAAAGCGGGAGTCGGGGGCTACACCTTC
TRBJ1-5,NA,TRBV7-5,NA,CARQRGGDGNQPQHF,TGTGCCAGACAACGGGGGGGGGATGGCAATCAGCCCCAGCATTTT
TRBJ2-1,TRBD2,TRBV29-1,NA,CSVVAGHYNEQFF,TGCAGCGTTGTAGCGGGGCACTACAATGAGCAGTTCTTC
TRBJ2-3,TRBD1,TRBV4-1,NA,CASSQDQGAPDTQYF,TGCGCCAGCAGCCAAGACCAGGGGGCGCCAGATACGCAGTATTTT
TRBJ1-1,NA,TRBV21-1,NA,CASSKSSQHRRGHTEAFF,TGTGCCAGCAGCAAGTCGAGTCAGCACCGGAGGGGCCACACTGAAGCTTTCTTT
TRBJ2-1,TRBD1,TRBV28,NA,CASRSGQTYYNEQFF,TGTGCCAGCAGGTCGGGACAGACTTACTACAATGAGCAGTTCTTC
TRBJ1-3,NA,TRBV28,NA,CASSLPGQQQSNTIYF,TGTGCCAGCAGTTTGCCGGGACAACAGCAAAGCAACACCATATATTTT
TRBJ1-3,TRBD1,TRBV6-5,NA,CASTKTGGGNTIYF,TGTGCCAGCACCAAGACAGGGGGCGGAAACACCATATATTTT
TRBJ2-7,TRBD2,TRBV7-8,NA,CASSTQTSGYEQYF,TGTGCCAGCAGCACCCAGACTAGCGGATACGAGCAGTACTTC
TRBJ1-5,NA,TRBV5-4,NA,CASSKGGDSNQPQHF,TGTGCCAGCAGCAAAGGGGGGGATAGCAATCAGCCCCAGCATTTT
TRBJ1-6,NA,TRBV11-2,NA,CASSLVGGNNSPLHF,TGTGCCAGCAGCTTAGTTGGGGGCAATAATTCACCCCTCCACTTT
TRBJ1-5,NA,TRBV10-3,NA,CATQRQNSNQPQHF,TGTGCCACCCAAAGACAGAATAGCAATCAGCCCCAGCATTTT
TRBJ2-5,NA,TRBV10-3,many,CAISEPGQGGQETQYF,TGTGCCATCAGTGAACCCGGTCAGGGAGGTCAAGAGACCCAGTACTTC
TRBJ1-3,TRBD1,TRBV19,NA,CASSISGQGRGNTIYF,TGTGCCAGTAGTATAAGCGGACAGGGGCGCGGAAACACCATATATTTT
TRBJ2-5,NA,TRBV7-7,once,CASSLHGTRQETQYF,TGTGCTAGCAGCTTGCATGGGACACGTCAAGAGACCCAGTACTTC
TRBJ1-1,NA,TRBV5-1,once,CASSLSPSTTEAFF,TGCGCCAGCAGCTTGAGTCCGTCAACTACTGAAGCTTTCTTT
TRBJ1-1,NA,TRBV2,NA,CASRATNTEAFF,TGTGCCAGCAGGGCCACCAACACTGAAGCTTTCTTT
TRBJ2-3,NA,TRBV7-2,NA,CASSLLAQSTDTQYF,TGTGCCAGCAGCTTACTAGCGCAAAGCACAGATACGCAGTATTTT
TRBJ1-1,NA,TRBV2,NA,CASRMDRMNTEAFF,TGTGCCAGCAGGATGGACAGAATGAACACTGAAGCTTTCTTT